The sequence of this T cell receptor (beta chain) was determined in a study of T cell responses to AZD1222 COVID-19 vaccine. General observations from the study: Clonal diversity was possibly underestimated, and the donors were mostly white British, with more females. Baseline antibody screening turned up just a handful of seropositive AZD1222 recipients.

A word on this clone: Its target is unknown.

Data came from immunoSEQ multiplex PCR; TCRdb stores just in-frame clones and leaves some out. The profile shows 120,000 to 150,000 clones, about nine tenths of them singletons. V shed 2 bases, J shed 7 bases, and the junction held 7 bases outside the gene matches. CDR1 SNHLY and CDR2 FYNNEI come from the germline V gene. CDR3 length: 15 amino acids. The chain recombines TRBV2 with TRBJ1-4; 7 nucleotides match TRBD1. The sample was peripheral blood, taken on day 0 of AZD1222 vaccination. This TCR derives from an adult in good health. In nucleotides, the CDR3 is TGTGCCAGCAGTGAAAGGGAGGGGGCAGTTGAAAAACTGTTTTTT. Its translation: CASSEREGAVEKLFF.